The 3 T cell receptor beta chains below come from one sample, sequenced in a study of blood T cell repertoires in COVID-19. The protocol was immunoSEQ multiplex PCR, while the TCRdb copy is restricted to in-frame clones and leaves out a portion. The data show roughly 66,000 clones, approximately 92% seen once. Sequencing used peripheral blood. Every receptor here comes from a human donor with active COVID-19. The donor label of this sample is uncertain.

This chain uses TRBV7-3 with TRBJ2-7, with D possibly matching TRBD1 (8 bases). The CDR3 totals 19 residues. Germline V CDR1 and CDR2: SGHTA, FQGTGA. Between the trimmed V and J ends, which lost 5 bases and 0 bases, there was a span of 26 bases. The CDR3 DNA is TGTGCCAGCAGCCCACGTGGCGGGACAGGAAGGGGGGGCTCCTACGAGCAGTACTTC. It codes for CASSPRGGTGRGGSYEQYF.

The V gene is TRBV15, the J gene TRBJ2-3, with 15 bases identical to TRBD2. Germline-derived CDR1 and CDR2 are LNHNV and YYDKDF (reference sequence). The CDR3 length is 19 residues. The junction had 7 bases not matched to a gene; V was cut back by 2 bases and J by 1 base. The CDR3 loop reads CATSRSGTSGGIGTDTQYF. The DNA of the CDR3 is TGTGCCACCAGCAGATCCGGGACTAGCGGGGGGATCGGCACAGATACGCAGTATTTT.

This chain uses TRBV4-1 with TRBJ2-3, with D possibly TRBD2 on 6 matching bases. The CDR3 has 16 amino acids. The germline CDR1 and CDR2 sequences are MGHRA and YSYEKL. V lost 1 base, J lost 2 bases, and 13 bases lay in between. The CDR3 is CASSQVLAPNTDTQYF. CDR3 bases: TGCGCCAGCAGCCAAGTTCTAGCGCCTAACACAGATACGCAGTATTTT.